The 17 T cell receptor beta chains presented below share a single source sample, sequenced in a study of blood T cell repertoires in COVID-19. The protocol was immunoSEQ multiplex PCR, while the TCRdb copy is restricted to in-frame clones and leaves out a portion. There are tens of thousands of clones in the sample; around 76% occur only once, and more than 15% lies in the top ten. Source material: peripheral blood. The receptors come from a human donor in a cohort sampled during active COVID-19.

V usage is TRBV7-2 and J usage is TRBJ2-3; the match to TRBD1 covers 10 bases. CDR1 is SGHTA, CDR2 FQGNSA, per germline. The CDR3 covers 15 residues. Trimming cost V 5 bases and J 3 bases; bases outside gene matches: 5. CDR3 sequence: CASSVPGQGTDTQYF. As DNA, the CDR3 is TGTGCCAGCAGCGTACCGGGACAGGGGACAGATACGCAGTATTTT.

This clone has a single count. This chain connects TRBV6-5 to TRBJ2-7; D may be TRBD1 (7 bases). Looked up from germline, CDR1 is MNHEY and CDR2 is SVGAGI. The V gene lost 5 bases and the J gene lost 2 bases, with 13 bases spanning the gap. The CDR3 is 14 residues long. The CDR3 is CASSPQGGPYEQYF. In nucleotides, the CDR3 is TGTGCCAGCAGTCCCCAGGGGGGTCCCTACGAGCAGTACTTC.

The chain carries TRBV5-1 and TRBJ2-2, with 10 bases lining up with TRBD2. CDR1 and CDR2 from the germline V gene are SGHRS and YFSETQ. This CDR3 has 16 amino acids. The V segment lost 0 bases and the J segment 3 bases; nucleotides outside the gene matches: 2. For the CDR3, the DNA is TGCGCCAGCAGCTTGGGACTAGCGGGTCACACCGGGGAGCTGTTTTTT. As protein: CASSLGLAGHTGELFF.

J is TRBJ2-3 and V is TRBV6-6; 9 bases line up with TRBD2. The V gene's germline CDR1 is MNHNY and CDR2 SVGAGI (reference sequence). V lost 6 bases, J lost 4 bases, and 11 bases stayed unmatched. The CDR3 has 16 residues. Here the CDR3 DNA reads TGTGCCAGCAGCCCTGGGGGTGCGGGAGGGGCAGATACGCAGTATTTT. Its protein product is CASSPGGAGGADTQYF.

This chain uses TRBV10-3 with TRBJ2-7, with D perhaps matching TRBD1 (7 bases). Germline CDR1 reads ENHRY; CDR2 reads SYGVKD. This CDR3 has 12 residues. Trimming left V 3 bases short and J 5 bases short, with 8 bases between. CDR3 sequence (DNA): TGTGCCATCAGTGACAGGGGGGACGAGCAGTACTTC. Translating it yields CAISDRGDEQYF.

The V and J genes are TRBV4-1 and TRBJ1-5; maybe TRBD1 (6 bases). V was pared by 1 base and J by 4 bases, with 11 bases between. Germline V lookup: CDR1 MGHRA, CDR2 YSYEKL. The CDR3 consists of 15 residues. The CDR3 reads CASSQGGGGNQPQHF. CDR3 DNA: TGCGCCAGCAGCCAAGGGGGAGGGGGAAATCAGCCCCAGCATTTT.

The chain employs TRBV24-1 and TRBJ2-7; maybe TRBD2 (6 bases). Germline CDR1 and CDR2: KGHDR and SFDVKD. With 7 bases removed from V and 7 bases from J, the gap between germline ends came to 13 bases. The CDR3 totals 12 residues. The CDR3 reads CATSQGGEEQYF. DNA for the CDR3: TGTGCCACCAGCCAAGGAGGGGAGGAGCAGTACTTC.

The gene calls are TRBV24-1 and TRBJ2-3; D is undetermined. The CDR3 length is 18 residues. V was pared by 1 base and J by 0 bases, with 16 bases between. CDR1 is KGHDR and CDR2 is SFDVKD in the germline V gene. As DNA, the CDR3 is TGTGCCACCAGTGATTTCCAGTCTAGATTTCCAAGCACAGATACGCAGTATTTT. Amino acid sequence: CATSDFQSRFPSTDTQYF.

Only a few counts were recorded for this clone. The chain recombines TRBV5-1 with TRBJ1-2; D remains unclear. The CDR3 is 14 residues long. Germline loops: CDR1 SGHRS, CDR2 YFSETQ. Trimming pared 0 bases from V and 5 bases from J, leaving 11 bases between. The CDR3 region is CASSLVLADYGYTF. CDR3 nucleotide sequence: TGCGCCAGCAGCTTGGTTTTGGCGGATTATGGCTACACCTTC.

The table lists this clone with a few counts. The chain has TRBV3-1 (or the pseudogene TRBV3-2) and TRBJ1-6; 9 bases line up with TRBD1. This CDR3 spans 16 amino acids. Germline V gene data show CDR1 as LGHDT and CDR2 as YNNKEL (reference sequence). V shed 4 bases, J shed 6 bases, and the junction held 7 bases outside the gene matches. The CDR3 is CASSPTDRGGNSPLHF. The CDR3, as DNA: TGTGCCAGCAGCCCGACGGACAGGGGTGGTAATTCACCCCTCCACTTT.

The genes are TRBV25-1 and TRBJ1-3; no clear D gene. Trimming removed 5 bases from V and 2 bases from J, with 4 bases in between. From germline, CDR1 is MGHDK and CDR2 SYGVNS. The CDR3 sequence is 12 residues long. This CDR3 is CASSSPGNTIYF. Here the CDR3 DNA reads TGTGCCAGCAGTAGCCCTGGAAACACCATATATTTT.

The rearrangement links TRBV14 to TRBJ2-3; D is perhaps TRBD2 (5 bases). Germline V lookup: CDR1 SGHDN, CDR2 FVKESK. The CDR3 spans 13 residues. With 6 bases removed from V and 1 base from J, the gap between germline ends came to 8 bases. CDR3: CASRARGTDTQYF. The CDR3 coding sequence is TGTGCCAGCAGGGCGCGGGGCACAGATACGCAGTATTTT.

CDR3: CASSSGTSGPEQFF. CDR3 nucleotide sequence: TGTGCCAGCAGCTCCGGGACTAGCGGGCCGGAGCAGTTCTTC. The chain has TRBV5-4 and TRBJ2-1, with 12 positions matching TRBD2. V shed 3 bases, J shed 10 bases, and the junction held 5 bases outside the gene matches. CDR1 and CDR2 from the germline V gene are SGHNT and YYREEE (reference sequence). The CDR3 is 14 amino acids.

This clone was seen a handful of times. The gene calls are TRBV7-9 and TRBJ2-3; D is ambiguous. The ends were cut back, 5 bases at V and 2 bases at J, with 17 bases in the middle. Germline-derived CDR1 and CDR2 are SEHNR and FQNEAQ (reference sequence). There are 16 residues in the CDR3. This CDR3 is CASSIAYSYHTDTQYF. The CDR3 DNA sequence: TGTGCCAGCAGCATCGCCTACAGCTACCACACAGATACGCAGTATTTT.

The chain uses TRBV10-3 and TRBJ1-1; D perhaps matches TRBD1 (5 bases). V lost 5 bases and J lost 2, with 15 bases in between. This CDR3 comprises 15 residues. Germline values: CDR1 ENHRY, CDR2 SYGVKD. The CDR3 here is CAISRRGGGNTEAFF. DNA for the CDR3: TGTGCCATCAGTAGGAGGGGAGGCGGCAACACTGAAGCTTTCTTT.

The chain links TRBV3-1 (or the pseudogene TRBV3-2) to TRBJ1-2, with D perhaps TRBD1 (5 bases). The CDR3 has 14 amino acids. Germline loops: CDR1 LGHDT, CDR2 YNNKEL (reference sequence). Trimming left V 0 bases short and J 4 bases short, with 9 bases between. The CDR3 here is CASSQDREGYGYTF. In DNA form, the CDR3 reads TGTGCCAGCAGCCAAGACAGGGAGGGCTATGGCTACACCTTC.

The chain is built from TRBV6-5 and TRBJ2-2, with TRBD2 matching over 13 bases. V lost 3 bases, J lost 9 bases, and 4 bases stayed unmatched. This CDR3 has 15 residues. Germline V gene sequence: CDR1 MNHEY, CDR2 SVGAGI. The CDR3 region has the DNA TGTGCCAGCAGTTATCGACTAGCGGGAGGAAGGGAGCTGTTTTTT. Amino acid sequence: CASSYRLAGGRELFF.